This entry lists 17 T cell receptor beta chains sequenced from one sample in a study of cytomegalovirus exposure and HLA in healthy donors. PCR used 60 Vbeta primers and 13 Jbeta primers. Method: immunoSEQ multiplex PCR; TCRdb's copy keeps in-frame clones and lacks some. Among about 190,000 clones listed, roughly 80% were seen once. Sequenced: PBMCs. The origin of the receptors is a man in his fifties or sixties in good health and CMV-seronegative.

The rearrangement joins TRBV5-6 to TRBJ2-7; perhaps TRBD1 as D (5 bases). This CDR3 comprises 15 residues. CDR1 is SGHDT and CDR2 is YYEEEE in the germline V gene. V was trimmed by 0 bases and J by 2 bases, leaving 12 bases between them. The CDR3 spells CASSLVDSFTYEQYF. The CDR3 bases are TGTGCCAGCAGCTTGGTCGACAGCTTCACCTACGAGCAGTACTTC.

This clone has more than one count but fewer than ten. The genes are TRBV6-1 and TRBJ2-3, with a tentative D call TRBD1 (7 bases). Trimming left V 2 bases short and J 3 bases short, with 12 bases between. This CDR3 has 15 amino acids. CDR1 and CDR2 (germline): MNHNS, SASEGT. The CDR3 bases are TGTGCCAGCAGTGAACAGCAGGGGGGAACAGATACGCAGTATTTT. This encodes CASSEQQGGTDTQYF.

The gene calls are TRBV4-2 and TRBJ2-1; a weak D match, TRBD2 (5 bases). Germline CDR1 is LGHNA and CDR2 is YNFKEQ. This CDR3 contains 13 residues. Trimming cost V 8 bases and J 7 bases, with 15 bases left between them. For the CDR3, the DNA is TGTGCCAGCGCCCGGGCGGGTTTAAATGAGCAGTTCTTC. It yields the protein CASARAGLNEQFF.

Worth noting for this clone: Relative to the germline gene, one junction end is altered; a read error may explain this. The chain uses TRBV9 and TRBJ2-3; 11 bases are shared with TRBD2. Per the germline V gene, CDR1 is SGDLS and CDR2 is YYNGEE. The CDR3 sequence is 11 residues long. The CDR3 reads CASSSGLAVQF. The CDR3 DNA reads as TGTGCCAGCAGCTCGGGACTAGCGGTACAGTTT.

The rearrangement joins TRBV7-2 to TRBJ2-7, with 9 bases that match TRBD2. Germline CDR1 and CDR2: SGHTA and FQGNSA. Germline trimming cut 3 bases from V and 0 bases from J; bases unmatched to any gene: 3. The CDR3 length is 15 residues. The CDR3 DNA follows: TGTGCCAGCAGCTTTGGTAGCGGGGGCTCCTACGAGCAGTACTTC. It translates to CASSFGSGGSYEQYF.

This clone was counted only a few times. The chain's CDR3 is CATQRETGSTEAFF. As DNA, the CDR3 is TGTGCCACCCAAAGGGAAACAGGGAGCACTGAAGCTTTCTTT. V and J are TRBV10-3 and TRBJ1-1, with D perhaps matching TRBD1 (6 bases). Germline CDR1 is ENHRY and CDR2 is SYGVKD. CDR3 size: 14 residues. Trimming pared 10 bases from V and 4 bases from J, leaving 19 bases between.

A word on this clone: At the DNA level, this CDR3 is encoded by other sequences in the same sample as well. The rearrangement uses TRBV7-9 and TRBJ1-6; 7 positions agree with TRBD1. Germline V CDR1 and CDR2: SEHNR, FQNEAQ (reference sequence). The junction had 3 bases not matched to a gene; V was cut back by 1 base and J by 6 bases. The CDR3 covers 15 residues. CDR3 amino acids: CASSLEGTANSPLHF. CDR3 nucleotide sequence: TGTGCCAGCAGCTTAGAAGGGACAGCTAATTCACCCCTCCACTTT.

The CDR3 sequence: CASSPPQGGNSPLHF. The DNA of the CDR3 is TGTGCCAGTAGTCCACCACAGGGTGGTAATTCACCCCTCCACTTT. V gene TRBV19 combines with J gene TRBJ1-6; D might be TRBD1 (6 bases). Germline CDR1 LNHDA, CDR2 SQIVND (reference sequence). This CDR3 spans 15 amino acids. V lost 5 bases to trimming and J lost 6 bases, with 14 bases between them.

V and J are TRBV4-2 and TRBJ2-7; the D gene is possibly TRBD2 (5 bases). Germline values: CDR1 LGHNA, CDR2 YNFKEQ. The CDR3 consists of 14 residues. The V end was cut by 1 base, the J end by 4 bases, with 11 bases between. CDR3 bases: TGTGCCAGCAGCCAAGCGTCGAGGGAGTACGAGCAGTACTTC. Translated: CASSQASREYEQYF.

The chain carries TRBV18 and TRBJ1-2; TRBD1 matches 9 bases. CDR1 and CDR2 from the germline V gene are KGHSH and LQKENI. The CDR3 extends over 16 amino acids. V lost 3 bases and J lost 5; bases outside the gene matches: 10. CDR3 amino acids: CASSPLRDRVSYGYTF. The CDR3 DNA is TGTGCCAGCTCACCCCTTCGGGACAGGGTGTCTTATGGCTACACCTTC.

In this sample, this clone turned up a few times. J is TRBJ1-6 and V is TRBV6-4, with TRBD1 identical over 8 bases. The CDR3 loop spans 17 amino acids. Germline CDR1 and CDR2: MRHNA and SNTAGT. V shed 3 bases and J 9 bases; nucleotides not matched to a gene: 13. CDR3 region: CASSETGQGIIFSPLHF. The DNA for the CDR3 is TGTGCCAGCAGTGAAACCGGACAGGGCATTATATTTTCACCCCTCCACTTT.

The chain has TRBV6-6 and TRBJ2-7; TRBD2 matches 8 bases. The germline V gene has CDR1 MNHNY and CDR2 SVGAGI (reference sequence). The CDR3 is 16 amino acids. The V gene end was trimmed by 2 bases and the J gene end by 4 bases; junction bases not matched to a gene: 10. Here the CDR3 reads CASSYAPGGTRYEQYF. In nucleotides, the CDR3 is TGTGCCAGCAGTTACGCCCCGGGGGGGACACGTTACGAGCAGTACTTC.

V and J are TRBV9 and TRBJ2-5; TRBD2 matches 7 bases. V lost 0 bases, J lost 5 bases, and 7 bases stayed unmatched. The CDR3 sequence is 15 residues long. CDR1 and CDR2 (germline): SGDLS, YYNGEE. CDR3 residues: CASSVGTVGGETQYF. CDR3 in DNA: TGTGCCAGCAGCGTAGGAACAGTCGGGGGGGAGACCCAGTACTTC.

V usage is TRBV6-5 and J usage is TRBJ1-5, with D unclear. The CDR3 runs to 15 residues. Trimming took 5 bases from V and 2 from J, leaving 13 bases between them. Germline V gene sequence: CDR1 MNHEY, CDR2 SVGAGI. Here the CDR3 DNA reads TGTGCCAGCAGTCCCCAGGTGTACGGCAATCAGCCCCAGCATTTT. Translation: CASSPQVYGNQPQHF.

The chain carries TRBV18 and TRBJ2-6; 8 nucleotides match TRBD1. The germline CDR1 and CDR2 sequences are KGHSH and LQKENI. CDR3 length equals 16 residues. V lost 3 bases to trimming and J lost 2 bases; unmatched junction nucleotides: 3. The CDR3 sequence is CASSPLRGPGANVLTF. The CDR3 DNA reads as TGTGCCAGCTCACCTCTCAGGGGGCCTGGGGCCAACGTCCTGACTTTC. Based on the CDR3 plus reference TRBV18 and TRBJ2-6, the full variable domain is NAGVMQNPRHLVRRRGQEARLRCSPMKGHSHVYWYRQLPEEGLKFMVYLQKENIIDESGMPKERFSAEFPKEGPSILRIQQVVRGDSAAYFCASSPLRGPGANVLTFGAGSRLTVL.

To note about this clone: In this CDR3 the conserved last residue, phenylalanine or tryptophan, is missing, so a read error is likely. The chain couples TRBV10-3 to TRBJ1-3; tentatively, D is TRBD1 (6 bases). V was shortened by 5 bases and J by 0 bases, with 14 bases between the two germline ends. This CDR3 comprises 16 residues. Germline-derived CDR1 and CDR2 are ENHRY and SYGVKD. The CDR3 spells CAISPGTRSSGNTIYL. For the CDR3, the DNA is TGTGCCATCAGTCCCGGGACAAGAAGCTCTGGAAACACCATATATCTT.

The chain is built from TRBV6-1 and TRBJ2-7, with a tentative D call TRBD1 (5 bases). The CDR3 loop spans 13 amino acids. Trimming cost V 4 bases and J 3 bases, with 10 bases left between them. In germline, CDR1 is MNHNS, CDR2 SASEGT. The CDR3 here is CASSVIDSYEQYF. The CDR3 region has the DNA TGTGCCAGCAGTGTAATCGACAGCTACGAGCAGTACTTC.